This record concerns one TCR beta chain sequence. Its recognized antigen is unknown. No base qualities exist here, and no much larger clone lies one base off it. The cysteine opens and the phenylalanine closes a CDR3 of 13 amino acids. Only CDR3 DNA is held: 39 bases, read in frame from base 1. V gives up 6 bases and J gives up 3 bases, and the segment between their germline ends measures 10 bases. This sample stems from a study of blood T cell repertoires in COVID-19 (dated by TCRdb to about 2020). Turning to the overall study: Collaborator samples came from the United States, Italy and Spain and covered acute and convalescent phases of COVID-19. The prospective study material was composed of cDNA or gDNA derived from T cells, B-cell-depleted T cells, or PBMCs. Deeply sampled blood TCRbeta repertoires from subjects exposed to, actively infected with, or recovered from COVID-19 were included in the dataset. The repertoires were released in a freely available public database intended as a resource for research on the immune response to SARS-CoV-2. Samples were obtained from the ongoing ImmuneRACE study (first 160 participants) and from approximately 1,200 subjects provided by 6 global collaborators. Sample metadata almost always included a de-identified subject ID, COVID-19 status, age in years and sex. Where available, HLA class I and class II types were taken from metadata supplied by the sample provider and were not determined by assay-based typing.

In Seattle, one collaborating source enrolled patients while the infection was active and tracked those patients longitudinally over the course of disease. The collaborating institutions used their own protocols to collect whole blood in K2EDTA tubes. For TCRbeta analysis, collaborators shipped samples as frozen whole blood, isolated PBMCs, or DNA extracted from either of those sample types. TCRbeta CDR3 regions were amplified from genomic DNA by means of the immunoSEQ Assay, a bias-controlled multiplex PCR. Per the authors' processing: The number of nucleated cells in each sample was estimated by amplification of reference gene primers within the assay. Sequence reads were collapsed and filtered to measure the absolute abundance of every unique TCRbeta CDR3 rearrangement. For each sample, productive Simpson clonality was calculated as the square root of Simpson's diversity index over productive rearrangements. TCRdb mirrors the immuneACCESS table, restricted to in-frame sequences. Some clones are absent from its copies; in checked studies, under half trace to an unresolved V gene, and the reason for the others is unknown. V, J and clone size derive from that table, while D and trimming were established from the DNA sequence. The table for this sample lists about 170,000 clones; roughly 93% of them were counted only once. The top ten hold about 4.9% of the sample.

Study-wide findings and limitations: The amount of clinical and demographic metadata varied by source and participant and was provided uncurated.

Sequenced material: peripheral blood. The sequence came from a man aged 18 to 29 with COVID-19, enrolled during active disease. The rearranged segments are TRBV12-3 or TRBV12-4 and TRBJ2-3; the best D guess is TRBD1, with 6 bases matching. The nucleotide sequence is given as TGTGCCAGCAGACCCGGGACAACAGATACGCAGTATTTT. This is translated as CASRPGTTDTQYF.